This T cell receptor (beta chain) was recorded in a study of shared clonotypes between healthy human individuals. This table comes from immunoSEQ multiplex PCR, and its TCRdb copy is limited to in-frame clones, with some not included. Among 2 million to 2.5 million clones, about 94% were seen once, and the ten largest hold 0.1% to 0.15%. With 6 bases clipped from V and 7 bases from J, the junction kept 14 bases outside the gene matches. The germline V gene has CDR1 SQVTM and CDR2 ANQGSEA. The CDR3 length is 14 residues. J is TRBJ2-7 and V is TRBV29-1; 8 bases agree with TRBD1. Input material: naive CD4+ T cells sorted from blood. Indicated subset: CD45RA+ positively selected. This TCR was recovered from a man younger than 35 in good health. CDR3 amino acids: CSVPDQTGAREQYF. The CDR3 DNA follows: TGCAGCGTCCCGGACCAGACAGGGGCGAGGGAGCAGTACTTC.